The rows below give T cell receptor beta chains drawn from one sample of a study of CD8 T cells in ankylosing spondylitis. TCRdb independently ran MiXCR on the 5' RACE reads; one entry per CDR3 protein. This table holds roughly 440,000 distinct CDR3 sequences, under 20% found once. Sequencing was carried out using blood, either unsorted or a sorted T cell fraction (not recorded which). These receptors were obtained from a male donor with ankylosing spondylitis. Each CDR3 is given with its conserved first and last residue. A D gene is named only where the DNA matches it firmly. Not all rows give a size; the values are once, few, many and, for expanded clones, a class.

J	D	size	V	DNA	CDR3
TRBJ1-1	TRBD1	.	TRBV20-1	TGCAGTGCTAGAGCGACGGACAGGGAAACCCGGGCAGCTTTCTTT	CSARATDRETRAAFF
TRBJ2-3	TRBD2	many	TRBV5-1	TGCGCCAGCAGCTATGGACTAGCGGGGGGAAAAACAGATACGCAGTATTTT	CASSYGLAGGKTDTQYF
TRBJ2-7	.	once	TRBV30	TGTGCCTGGAGTGCCTCGCTCCCCGGGGAGCAGTACTTC	CAWSASLPGEQYF
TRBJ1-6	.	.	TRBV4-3	TGCGCCAGCAGCCAAGATTCGACATACTATAATTCACCCCTCCACTTT	CASSQDSTYYNSPLHF
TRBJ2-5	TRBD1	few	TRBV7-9	TGTGCCAGCAGCTTAGTCGCCGGGACAGGGCTAGAGACCCAGTACTTC	CASSLVAGTGLETQYF
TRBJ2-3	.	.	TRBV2	TGTGCCATCAGAGGGGGGGCACAGGGTACAGATACGCAGTATTTT	CAIRGGAQGTDTQYF
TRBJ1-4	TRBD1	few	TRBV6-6	TGTGCCAGCGTCACGCAACCAGGGGGGAAACTGTTTTTT	CASVTQPGGKLFF
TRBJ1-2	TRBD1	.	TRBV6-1	TGTGCCAGCAGTGTGGGGCCAGGGGGTCCCTATGGCTACACCTTC	CASSVGPGGPYGYTF
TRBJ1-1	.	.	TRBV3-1	TGTGCCAGCAAAGGGACCGGGAACACTGAAGCTTTCTTT	CASKGTGNTEAFF
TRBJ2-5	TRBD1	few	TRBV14	TGTGCCAGCAGCCAACGGACAGGGGGAACCCAGTACTTC	CASSQRTGGTQYF
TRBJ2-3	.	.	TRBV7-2	TGTGCCAGCAGCCGCAATCGAGGACAGAGCACAGATACGCAGTATTTT	CASSRNRGQSTDTQYF
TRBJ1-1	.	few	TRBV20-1	TGCAGTGCTAAGGGACAAGTGAACACTGAAGCTTTCTTT	CSAKGQVNTEAFF
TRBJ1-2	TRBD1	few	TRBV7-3	TGTGCCAGCAGCTTGACAGGGGGGGATGGCTACACCTTC	CASSLTGGDGYTF
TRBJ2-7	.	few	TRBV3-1	TGTGCCAGCAGCCAAGGGGGAGTAAACTACGAGCAGTACTTC	CASSQGGVNYEQYF
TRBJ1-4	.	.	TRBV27	TGTGCCAGCAGTTTCCGACAGCAGGCTAATGAAAAACTGTTTTTT	CASSFRQQANEKLFF
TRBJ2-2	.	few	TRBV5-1	TGCGCCAGCAGCTTGGGGCAGGCGGCCGGGGAGCTGTTTTTT	CASSLGQAAGELFF
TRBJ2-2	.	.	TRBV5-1	TGCGCCAGCAGCTTAGGCATGCAGGATACCGGGGAGCTGTTTTTT	CASSLGMQDTGELFF
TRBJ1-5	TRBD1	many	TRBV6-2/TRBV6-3	TGTGCCAGTACCTCCCGACAGGGAAGGATCGCCCAGCCCCAGCATTTT	CASTSRQGRIAQPQHF
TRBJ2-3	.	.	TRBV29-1	TGCAGCGTTCCCTTGCCAGGTCCAGATACGCAGTATTTT	CSVPLPGPDTQYF
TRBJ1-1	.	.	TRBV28	TGTGCCAGCAGTTCCCCCGCAGCCGTGAACACTGAAGCTTTCTTT	CASSSPAAVNTEAFF
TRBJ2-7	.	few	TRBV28	TGTGCCAGCAGTTCCCCTCGACTAGTGACGTCCTACGAGCAGTACTTC	CASSSPRLVTSYEQYF
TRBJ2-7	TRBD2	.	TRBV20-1	TGCAGTGCGGCGGGGGAAGTCTACGAGCAGTACTTC	CSAAGEVYEQYF
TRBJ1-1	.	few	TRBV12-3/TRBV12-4	TGTGCCAGCAGTTTACATCGGGGGGGCGCCGAGACTGAAGCTTTCTTT	CASSLHRGGAETEAFF
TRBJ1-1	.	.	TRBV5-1	TGCGCCAGCTTCATCCTTACCACAGGGTCCACTGAAGCTTTCTTT	CASFILTTGSTEAFF
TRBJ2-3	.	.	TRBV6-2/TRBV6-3	TGTGCCAGCAGTCCTTCCCCGACTCCAAAGCAGTATTTT	CASSPSPTPKQYF
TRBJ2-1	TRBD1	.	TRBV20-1	TGCAGTGCGGACAGGGGGCGAGGCAATGAGCAGTTCTTC	CSADRGRGNEQFF
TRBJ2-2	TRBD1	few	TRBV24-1	TGTGCCACCAGTGCCCGGACAGGGCCGAACACCGGGGAGCTGTTTTTT	CATSARTGPNTGELFF
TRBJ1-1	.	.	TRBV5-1	TGCGCCAGCAGCTTTGCACACGGGAACACTGAAGCTTTCTTT	CASSFAHGNTEAFF
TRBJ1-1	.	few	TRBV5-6	TGTGCCAGCAGCTCACTCGAACCAGGGGCTTTCTTT	CASSSLEPGAFF
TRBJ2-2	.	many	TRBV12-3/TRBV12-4	TGTGCCAGCAGTTTGGGACGGAACCAGGACACCGGGGAGCTGTTTTTT	CASSLGRNQDTGELFF
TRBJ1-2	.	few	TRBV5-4	TGTGCCAGCAGCCTGGACACTTACTATGGCTACACCTTC	CASSLDTYYGYTF
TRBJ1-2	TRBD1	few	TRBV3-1	TGTGCCAGCAGCGGACAGGGCGTCTATGGCTACACCTTC	CASSGQGVYGYTF
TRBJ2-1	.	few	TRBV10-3	TGTGCCATCAGTGAGCGAACCTTGGGTTTGGGTTTTGGTGAGCAGTTCTTC	CAISERTLGLGFGEQFF
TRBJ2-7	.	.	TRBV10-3	TGTGCCATCAGTCCAGGGGAGTACAACTACGAGCAGTACTTC	CAISPGEYNYEQYF
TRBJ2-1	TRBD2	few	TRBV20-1	TGCAGTGCTAGAGATTGGTTGGCCCCGGGACTAGCCGACAATGAGCAGTTCTTC	CSARDWLAPGLADNEQFF
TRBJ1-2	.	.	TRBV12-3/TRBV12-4	TGTGCCAGCAGTTTCGACAGTCGAGGAGGTGGCTACACCTTC	CASSFDSRGGGYTF
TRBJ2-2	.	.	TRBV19	TGTGCCAGTAGTAAGGGAGGACGAGCCGGGGAGCTGTTTTTT	CASSKGGRAGELFF
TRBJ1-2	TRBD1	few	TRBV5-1	TGCGCCAGCAGCACCGGGACAGGGCGAGCTAACTATGGCTACACCTTC	CASSTGTGRANYGYTF
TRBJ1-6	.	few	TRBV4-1	TGCGCCAGCAGCCAAGTGTCGTATAATTCACCCCTCCACTTT	CASSQVSYNSPLHF
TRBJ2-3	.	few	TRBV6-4	TGTGCCAGCAGTGACTCGCCCTCGAATACGCAGTATTTT	CASSDSPSNTQYF
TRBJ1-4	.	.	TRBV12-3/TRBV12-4	TGTGCCAGCAGTCGCGGACAGTTCAATGAAAAACTGTTTTTT	CASSRGQFNEKLFF
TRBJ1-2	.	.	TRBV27	TGTGCCAGCAGCCCCACCCCGGACAGTTCTAACTATGGCTACACCTTC	CASSPTPDSSNYGYTF
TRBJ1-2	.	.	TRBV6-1	TGTGCCAGCAGTGAAAGATTTTCCGACTATGGCTACACCTTC	CASSERFSDYGYTF